This is a list of T cell receptor beta chains from one sample in a study of blood T cell repertoires in COVID-19. Clones were sequenced by immunoSEQ multiplex PCR, and TCRdb holds only the in-frame ones, with some missing. The sample has tens of thousands of clones, around 86% seen once. The sample was peripheral blood. The receptors here all came from a human donor with active COVID-19. The donor label of this sample is uncertain. The CDR3 runs from the conserved cysteine through the conserved F or W. Each record gives: D gene, V gene, J gene, clone size, CDR3 DNA, CDR3 protein. D genes are given only for firm matches. Size is stated for part of the rows, as once, few or many counts, or as a class when the clone is expanded.

d_call: .; v_call: TRBV19; j_call: TRBJ2-3; clone_size: .; cdr3_nt: TGTGCCAGTAGTCCTAGTCGCACAGATACGCAGTATTTT; cdr3_aa: CASSPSRTDTQYF
d_call: .; v_call: TRBV6-5; j_call: TRBJ2-7; clone_size: .; cdr3_nt: TGTGCCAGCAGTTACTCAAGAAGACGCGGCCACGAGCAGTACTTC; cdr3_aa: CASSYSRRRGHEQYF
d_call: TRBD1; v_call: TRBV27; j_call: TRBJ2-7; clone_size: few; cdr3_nt: TGTGCCAGCAGCCGTGGGGACAGACCCAACTACGAGCAGTACTTC; cdr3_aa: CASSRGDRPNYEQYF
d_call: TRBD1; v_call: TRBV6-5; j_call: TRBJ1-1; clone_size: .; cdr3_nt: TGTGCCAGCAGACAACAGGGGGCGCGGTCTGAAGCTTTCTTT; cdr3_aa: CASRQQGARSEAFF
d_call: .; v_call: TRBV15; j_call: TRBJ2-2; clone_size: .; cdr3_nt: TGTGCCACCAGCAGAGTGGACTATAACACCGGGGAGCTGTTTTTT; cdr3_aa: CATSRVDYNTGELFF
d_call: TRBD2; v_call: TRBV19; j_call: TRBJ2-2; clone_size: .; cdr3_nt: TGTGCCAGTAGTATCACGGTGGGAGCGGGGGTCGGAAACTACGAGAACACCGGGGAGCTGTTTTTT; cdr3_aa: CASSITVGAGVGNYENTGELFF
d_call: .; v_call: TRBV29-1; j_call: TRBJ1-5; clone_size: .; cdr3_nt: TGCAGCGTTGCTGGGACTAACAATCAGCCCCAGCATTTT; cdr3_aa: CSVAGTNNQPQHF
d_call: TRBD2; v_call: TRBV4-2; j_call: TRBJ2-7; clone_size: few; cdr3_nt: TGTGCCAGCAGCCAAGAGGTGGGGACGGGAGGGCCGTTTGAGCAGTACTTC; cdr3_aa: CASSQEVGTGGPFEQYF
d_call: .; v_call: TRBV30; j_call: TRBJ2-7; clone_size: .; cdr3_nt: TGTGCCTGGGCTACTTACTACGAGCAGTACTTC; cdr3_aa: CAWATYYEQYF
d_call: .; v_call: TRBV5-4; j_call: TRBJ2-6; clone_size: .; cdr3_nt: TGTGCCAGCAGCTCGACAGCTGTCTCTGGGGCCAACGTCCTGACTTTC; cdr3_aa: CASSSTAVSGANVLTF
d_call: .; v_call: TRBV6-5; j_call: TRBJ1-1; clone_size: .; cdr3_nt: TGTGCCAGCAGTCTGGGCAGGGACACTGAAGCTTTCTTT; cdr3_aa: CASSLGRDTEAFF
d_call: TRBD2; v_call: TRBV4-3; j_call: TRBJ2-7; clone_size: .; cdr3_nt: TGCGCCAGCAGCCCCGAAACGGGAGGGTTCTTAAACGAGCAGTACTTC; cdr3_aa: CASSPETGGFLNEQYF
d_call: TRBD2; v_call: TRBV11-3; j_call: TRBJ2-1; clone_size: .; cdr3_nt: TGTGCCAGCAGCTTAAGTAGCGGGAGATCCTACAATGAGCAGTTCTTC; cdr3_aa: CASSLSSGRSYNEQFF
d_call: TRBD1; v_call: TRBV29-1; j_call: TRBJ2-7; clone_size: .; cdr3_nt: TGCAGCGTACGTCCCGGGACAGGGCCCTACGAGCAGTACTTC; cdr3_aa: CSVRPGTGPYEQYF
d_call: TRBD1; v_call: TRBV6-6; j_call: TRBJ2-7; clone_size: .; cdr3_nt: TGTGCCAGCAGTTACACCCGGGACAGGGGCTACGAGCAGTACTTC; cdr3_aa: CASSYTRDRGYEQYF
d_call: TRBD1; v_call: TRBV29-1; j_call: TRBJ2-2; clone_size: once; cdr3_nt: TGCAGCGTTGAAGATCCGGGACAGGGGGCTCGGCTGTTTTTT; cdr3_aa: CSVEDPGQGARLFF
d_call: TRBD1; v_call: TRBV5-1; j_call: TRBJ1-6; clone_size: .; cdr3_nt: TGCGCGGGATTACCACCGACAGGGACTAATTCACCCCTCCACTTT; cdr3_aa: CAGLPPTGTNSPLHF
d_call: TRBD1; v_call: TRBV24-1; j_call: TRBJ2-3; clone_size: .; cdr3_nt: TGTGCCACCAGTGATCCCACAGGGGGACCGCCAGATACGCAGTATTTT; cdr3_aa: CATSDPTGGPPDTQYF
d_call: TRBD1; v_call: TRBV29-1; j_call: TRBJ2-1; clone_size: .; cdr3_nt: TGCAGCGTTGAAGATCGTAGGGCAGGGGGCCTCAATGAGCAGTTCTTC; cdr3_aa: CSVEDRRAGGLNEQFF
d_call: .; v_call: TRBV7-3; j_call: TRBJ2-2; clone_size: .; cdr3_nt: TGTGCCAGCAGCTTAACGTCCACAGGGCTGGAGGAGCTGTTTTTT; cdr3_aa: CASSLTSTGLEELFF
d_call: TRBD2; v_call: TRBV5-1; j_call: TRBJ2-5; clone_size: .; cdr3_nt: TGCGCCAGCAGCTTGGCTTTAGGCGGGGGAGAGACCCAGTACTTC; cdr3_aa: CASSLALGGGETQYF
d_call: .; v_call: TRBV27; j_call: TRBJ1-6; clone_size: .; cdr3_nt: TGTGCCAGCAGTCGCCAGGGCCAGGATAATTCACCCCTCCACTTT; cdr3_aa: CASSRQGQDNSPLHF
d_call: .; v_call: TRBV11-3; j_call: TRBJ2-7; clone_size: .; cdr3_nt: TGTGCCAGCAGCTTAGACAGGGCGGCCTACGAGCAGTACTTC; cdr3_aa: CASSLDRAAYEQYF
d_call: TRBD2; v_call: TRBV7-9; j_call: TRBJ2-7; clone_size: .; cdr3_nt: TGTGCCAGCACCCCTCGGGGGGGAACCCACGAGCAGTACTTC; cdr3_aa: CASTPRGGTHEQYF
d_call: .; v_call: TRBV5-1; j_call: TRBJ1-3; clone_size: .; cdr3_nt: TGCGCCAGCAGCTTGGGGGACTACTCTGGAAACACCATATATTTT; cdr3_aa: CASSLGDYSGNTIYF
d_call: .; v_call: TRBV28; j_call: TRBJ1-2; clone_size: .; cdr3_nt: TGTGCCAGCAAAACGATGACGTCGGGGGGGTACTATGGCTACACCTTC; cdr3_aa: CASKTMTSGGYYGYTF
d_call: TRBD2; v_call: TRBV5-1; j_call: TRBJ2-2; clone_size: few; cdr3_nt: TGCGCCAGCAGCTTGCCGGGGGGGCAGGGCACCGGGGAGCTGTTTTTT; cdr3_aa: CASSLPGGQGTGELFF
d_call: .; v_call: TRBV7-8; j_call: TRBJ2-7; clone_size: .; cdr3_nt: TGTGCCAGCAGCTTAATCGGCTACGAGCAGTACTTC; cdr3_aa: CASSLIGYEQYF
d_call: TRBD2; v_call: TRBV29-1; j_call: TRBJ2-5; clone_size: .; cdr3_nt: TGCAGCCTCAAGGCAAGGGGGCGTTCACTAGCGGGGGCGATTGGGCAAGAGACCCAGTACTTC; cdr3_aa: CSLKARGRSLAGAIGQETQYF
d_call: TRBD2; v_call: TRBV11-2; j_call: TRBJ2-2; clone_size: .; cdr3_nt: TGTGCCAGCAGCTTAGCGGGGGGGAACACCGGGGAGCTGTTTTTT; cdr3_aa: CASSLAGGNTGELFF
d_call: TRBD1; v_call: TRBV11-2; j_call: TRBJ1-5; clone_size: .; cdr3_nt: TGTGCCAGCAGCCCAGGGACAGGGAGGGGTCAGCCCCAGCATTTT; cdr3_aa: CASSPGTGRGQPQHF
d_call: TRBD2; v_call: TRBV28; j_call: TRBJ2-5; clone_size: few; cdr3_nt: TGTGCCAGCAGTTCGAGGACTAGCGGGAGAGAAGAGACCCAGTACTTC; cdr3_aa: CASSSRTSGREETQYF
d_call: .; v_call: TRBV28; j_call: TRBJ2-7; clone_size: .; cdr3_nt: TGTGCCAGCAGTCCTACGGGGGGGATTGGGACAGGGCTAAACGAGCAGTACTTC; cdr3_aa: CASSPTGGIGTGLNEQYF
d_call: .; v_call: TRBV18; j_call: TRBJ2-1; clone_size: medium-sized; cdr3_nt: TGTGCCAGCTCACCCTCTCGGGGTAGCTCCTACAATGAGCAGTTCTTC; cdr3_aa: CASSPSRGSSYNEQFF
d_call: .; v_call: TRBV12-3/TRBV12-4; j_call: TRBJ1-1; clone_size: .; cdr3_nt: TGTGCCAGCAACTATGACCGCCAAGCTTTCTTT; cdr3_aa: CASNYDRQAFF
d_call: .; v_call: TRBV30; j_call: TRBJ1-4; clone_size: .; cdr3_nt: TGTGCCTGGAGTGTAGGGCAGGGTGAAAAACTGTTTTTT; cdr3_aa: CAWSVGQGEKLFF